This is a list of T cell receptor beta chains from one sample in a study of cytomegalovirus exposure and HLA in healthy donors. TCRdb's table, derived via immunoSEQ multiplex PCR, lists solely in-frame clones and lacks some. The sample consists of over 110,000 clones, around 85% of them appearing once. The specimen sequenced was PBMCs. The receptors were gathered from a man in his late teens or twenties in good health and CMV-seronegative. Both conserved end residues are part of each CDR3.

v_gene	len	j_gene	CDR3aa
TRBV28	13	TRBJ2-5	CASGGGQSETQYF
TRBV23-1	16	TRBJ1-5	CASSQSDSSRDQPQHF
TRBV6-6	12	TRBJ1-6	CASRTVGSPLHF
TRBV5-4	14	TRBJ2-2	CASSLYQITGELFF
TRBV28	16	TRBJ2-7	CASSLALAGGWYEQYF
TRBV25-1	13	TRBJ1-4	CASSAYTGQKLFF
TRBV7-8	18	TRBJ1-4	CASSPTRDRGATNEKLFF
TRBV5-4	16	TRBJ2-1	CASSTQAGADANEQFF
TRBV5-1	15	-	CASSPGTSGYYEQYF
TRBV6-5	14	TRBJ2-7	CASVGTSASYEQYF
TRBV28	16	TRBJ2-7	CASSSIGTGGIGEQYF
TRBV2	15	TRBJ2-5	CASTRRDLNPETQYF
TRBV11-3	15	TRBJ2-3	CASSWTSGSTDTQYF
TRBV28	14	TRBJ2-7	CASSLSGTTYEQYF
TRBV11-3	14	TRBJ2-1	CASSPGGDIDEQFF
TRBV18	16	TRBJ1-5	CASSRDDRGRNQPQHF
TRBV4-3	15	TRBJ2-7	CASSQDVGGPYEQYF
TRBV27	15	TRBJ2-2	CASSFYPGVAGELFF
TRBV5-4	14	TRBJ2-1	CASSDDRVSNEQFF
TRBV5-1	14	TRBJ2-1	CASSFSGERNEQFF
TRBV5-1	14	TRBJ1-1	CASSPRFGNTEAFF
TRBV7-9	14	TRBJ2-7	CASSFVEGLDEQYF
TRBV7-8	15	TRBJ1-5	CASSLRRQGGQPQHF
TRBV7-2	17	TRBJ2-1	CASSLPLAGSSYNEQFF
TRBV5-1	13	TRBJ2-7	CASRRTELYEQYF
TRBV6-1	15	TRBJ2-6	CASSDYPDRDNVLTF
TRBV6-5	13	TRBJ1-1	CASSYRGSIEAFF
TRBV6-6	13	TRBJ2-1	CASSRGQGNEQFF
TRBV2	17	TRBJ1-2	CASRESVGQGKTYGYTF
TRBV5-1	13	TRBJ2-7	CASSFGNSYEQYF
TRBV7-9	16	TRBJ2-7	CASSSILAGAPYEQYF
TRBV27	16	TRBJ2-4	CASSFNRREDKNIQYF
TRBV30	16	TRBJ2-1	CAWEMGLAGTYNEQFF
TRBV19	15	TRBJ2-1	CASSLPGQGDDEQFF
TRBV27	14	TRBJ1-2	CASSFADRGRGYTF
TRBV11-3	15	TRBJ2-7	CASSDRLGGSYEQYF
TRBV28	14	TRBJ2-7	CASSFVGGAYEQYF
TRBV15	16	TRBJ2-1	CATSRDRGFSYNEQFF
TRBV6-4	17	TRBJ2-7	CASTDLMRLAGGVGQYF
TRBV14	17	TRBJ2-5	CASSQRILGGPGETQYF
TRBV5-8	19	TRBJ1-6	CASSSTARWNLSYNSPLHF
TRBV18	16	TRBJ2-7	CASSPPVGQGGYEQYF
TRBV7-9	17	TRBJ2-7	CASSLGNQGIVGYEQYF
TRBV27	15	TRBJ2-7	CASSFVAGASYEQYF
TRBV29-1	12	TRBJ2-3	CSVGTGEDTQYF
TRBV7-9	13	TRBJ2-5	CASSFGVQETQYF
TRBV6-1	16	TRBJ2-7	CASSEGVGGAGYEQYF
TRBV28	16	TRBJ2-3	CASSLWGSGGTDTQYF
TRBV6-6	15	TRBJ1-5	CASSPGREKYQPQHF
TRBV19	12	TRBJ1-2	CASRTGGLGYTF
TRBV12-5	13	TRBJ1-1	CASGVTGNTEAFF